These 17 T cell receptor beta chains share one sample of origin, sequenced in a study of blood T cell repertoires in COVID-19. Generated by immunoSEQ multiplex PCR, the TCRdb table keeps only in-frame clones and is missing some. The sample has about 180,000 clones; roughly 84% are singletons. Source material: peripheral blood. The receptors originated from a human donor in a cohort sampled during active COVID-19.

V usage is TRBV11-2 and J usage is TRBJ1-3; possibly TRBD1 for D (6 bases). CDR1 SGHAT and CDR2 FQNNGV come from the germline V gene. The V end lost 3 bases, the J end lost 0 bases, and 9 bases lay between the germline ends. The CDR3 extends over 15 amino acids. The CDR3 bases are TGTGCCAGCAGCTTCACAGGGAGCTCTGGAAACACCATATATTTT. Amino acid sequence: CASSFTGSSGNTIYF.

On this clone itself: The sample carries other DNA sequences with the same CDR3. V is TRBV10-3 and J is TRBJ2-3; 11 bases are a match to TRBD2. The germline CDR1 and CDR2 sequences are ENHRY and SYGVKD. V was pared by 4 bases and J by 2 bases, with 2 bases of the junction left unmatched. The CDR3 is 15 amino acids. CDR3 loop: CAISGTSGPTDTQYF. Here the CDR3 DNA reads TGTGCCATCAGTGGGACTAGCGGGCCCACAGATACGCAGTATTTT.

J is TRBJ1-6 and V is TRBV6-5; TRBD1 matches 12 bases. With 6 bases clipped from V and 7 bases from J, the junction kept 4 bases outside the gene matches. Germline-derived CDR1 and CDR2 are MNHEY and SVGAGI. The CDR3 consists of 15 residues. The CDR3 sequence is CASRGTGGMNSPLHF. In nucleotides, the CDR3 is TGTGCCAGCAGGGGGACAGGGGGCATGAATTCACCCCTCCACTTT.

This clone was recorded a few times. As DNA, the CDR3 is TGCGCCAGCAGGCGACAGGGGGTCACTGAAGCTTTCTTT. Amino acids: CASRRQGVTEAFF. This chain connects TRBV5-1 to TRBJ1-1; TRBD1 aligns across 9 bases. The CDR3 is made up of 13 amino acids. Germline assignment: CDR1 SGHRS and CDR2 YFSETQ. Losses at the gene ends were 5 bases for V and 4 bases for J; bases not matched to a gene: 3.

V usage is TRBV11-3 and J usage is TRBJ2-7; a possible D gene is TRBD2 (6 bases). V lost 1 base and J 0 bases, leaving 19 bases between the germline ends. The CDR3 is 18 amino acids. Looked up from germline, CDR1 is SGHNT and CDR2 is YENEEA. The CDR3 sequence: CASSLVLSSAASSYEQYF. In DNA, the CDR3 is TGTGCCAGCAGCTTAGTCCTCTCTAGCGCCGCGAGCTCCTACGAGCAGTACTTC.

J is TRBJ2-7 and V is TRBV7-2; TRBD1 aligns across 7 bases. Germline CDR1 and CDR2: SGHTA and FQGNSA. The length of the CDR3 is 14 residues. The junction had 10 bases not matched to a gene; V was cut back by 6 bases and J by 5 bases. The CDR3 sequence is CASRPQGTFHEQYF. The CDR3 coding sequence is TGTGCCAGCAGACCACAGGGGACCTTCCACGAGCAGTACTTC.

V and J are TRBV19 and TRBJ1-5, with D unresolved. This CDR3 contains 13 residues. CDR1 and CDR2 from the germline V gene are LNHDA and SQIVND (reference sequence). Deletions cut 5 bases from V and 2 bases from J, with 7 bases between. CDR3 nucleotides: TGTGCCAGTAGTTGGGCAGGCAATCAGCCCCAGCATTTT. Its translation is CASSWAGNQPQHF. The full variable domain, rest sourced from reference TRBV19 and TRBJ1-5, is DGGITQSPKYLFRKEGQNVTLSCEQNLNHDAMYWYRQDPGQGLRLIYYSQIVNDFQKGDIAEGYSVSREKKESFPLTVTSAQKNPTAFYLCASSWAGNQPQHFGDGTRLSIL.

CDR3 DNA sequence: TGTGCCAGCAGTTTTGGCAGGGTAATAAGGAGAGGCTACACCTTC. Residues: CASSFGRVIRRGYTF. V and J are TRBV28 and TRBJ1-2; the D gene is possibly TRBD1 (5 bases). V was cut by 3 bases and J by 8 bases, with 19 bases left in between. The CDR3 extends over 15 amino acids. Germline V gene lookup returns CDR1 MDHEN and CDR2 SYDVKM.

The chain couples TRBV18 to TRBJ1-6; D possibly corresponds to TRBD1 (5 bases). Germline loops: CDR1 KGHSH, CDR2 LQKENI. The CDR3 totals 16 residues. Trimming stripped 2 bases from V and 3 bases from J, with 11 bases between. The CDR3 bases are TGTGCCAGCTCACCAAGTGGGGCCTTCTATAATTCACCCCTCCACTTT. It is translated as CASSPSGAFYNSPLHF.

This rearrangement joins TRBV15 to TRBJ2-7, with 12 bases aligning to TRBD2. Germline CDR1 is LNHNV and CDR2 is YYDKDF (reference sequence). With V trimmed by 0 bases and J by 1 base, 7 bases remained unmatched. The CDR3 sequence is 18 residues long. CDR3 nucleotides: TGTGCCACCAGCAGAGATCCCCCTACTAGCGGGAGGTCCTACGAGCAGTACTTC. The encoded protein is CATSRDPPTSGRSYEQYF.

V usage is TRBV20-1 and J usage is TRBJ2-7, with TRBD2 matching 10 bases. There are 14 residues in the CDR3. Germline assignment: CDR1 DFQATT and CDR2 SNEGSKA (reference sequence). With 3 bases clipped from V and 4 bases from J, the junction kept 6 bases outside the gene matches. The CDR3 loop is CSASLLAGAYEQYF. The CDR3 DNA is TGCAGTGCTAGTCTCCTAGCGGGAGCATACGAGCAGTACTTC.

The chain uses TRBV10-3 and TRBJ1-2, with a tentative D call TRBD1 (6 bases). V gave up 3 bases and J gave up 4 bases, with 9 bases separating them. The CDR3 has 13 amino acids. Germline-derived CDR1 and CDR2 are ENHRY and SYGVKD. CDR3 nucleotide sequence: TGTGCCATCAGTGAACAGGGAAGCTATGGCTACACCTTC. Its translation: CAISEQGSYGYTF.

This clone was seen a few times. The chain carries TRBV27 and TRBJ1-6; 8 bases map to TRBD1. The CDR3 runs to 15 residues. J lost 5 bases, V lost 5 bases, and 5 bases had no gene match. Germline V gives CDR1 MNHEY, CDR2 SMNVEV (reference sequence). The CDR3 spells CASSPPRGHNSPLHF. In DNA form, the CDR3 reads TGTGCCAGCAGTCCCCCCAGGGGGCATAATTCACCCCTCCACTTT.

The chain uses TRBV9 and TRBJ2-3; 8 nucleotides agree with TRBD2. Trimming took 3 bases from V and 1 from J; bases not matched to a gene: 7. This CDR3 is built from 16 residues. Germline values: CDR1 SGDLS, CDR2 YYNGEE. CDR3 amino acids: CASSAVAGSGTDTQYF. The CDR3 DNA is TGTGCCAGCAGCGCAGTAGCGGGGTCAGGCACAGATACGCAGTATTTT.

This clone has more than one count but fewer than ten. Other DNA sequences of this sample code for an identical CDR3. The chain joins TRBV4-3 to TRBJ2-1, with TRBD2 identical over 10 bases. Trimming at V came to 2 bases and at J to 4 bases, leaving 2 bases not matched to a gene. This CDR3 contains 15 residues. Germline V gene data show CDR1 as LGHNA and CDR2 as YSLEER. CDR3 loop: CASSQPSGGYNEQFF. The CDR3 region has the DNA TGCGCCAGCAGCCAACCTAGCGGGGGATACAATGAGCAGTTCTTC.

This clone was observed once. This chain links TRBV11-2 with TRBJ2-7; a weak D match, TRBD2 (7 bases). Germline lookup yields CDR1 SGHAT and CDR2 FQNNGV. Trimming left V 5 bases short and J 3 bases short, with 14 bases between. The CDR3 totals 14 residues. The CDR3 DNA reads as TGTGCCAGCAGCCCAGCGGGACAACTCTACGAGCAGTACTTC. This translates into CASSPAGQLYEQYF.

This clone has just one count. This chain connects TRBV6-2 or TRBV6-3 to TRBJ2-7; perhaps TRBD2 as D (6 bases). The CDR3 contains 15 residues. The germline CDR1 and CDR2 sequences are MNHEY and SVGEGT. The V end lost 5 bases, the J end lost 3 bases, and 17 bases lay between the germline ends. The CDR3 DNA is TGTGCCAGCAGTCCCCAACCTCGGGAGATCTACGAGCAGTACTTC. Protein sequence: CASSPQPREIYEQYF.